The 29 T cell receptor beta chains below all came from one sample that was sequenced in a study of blood T cell repertoires in COVID-19. TCRdb keeps only in-frame clones here, not all; method: immunoSEQ multiplex PCR. The sample consists of almost 200,000 clones, around four fifths of them appearing once. Sequencing input: peripheral blood. These receptors were obtained from a man in his 60s with COVID-19, enrolled during active disease.

This clone showed up just once. This chain connects TRBV7-9 to TRBJ1-2, with 9 bases lining up with TRBD1. CDR3 length equals 15 residues. Losses at the gene ends were 2 bases for V and 7 bases for J; bases not matched to a gene: 8. Germline V lookup: CDR1 SEHNR, CDR2 FQNEAQ (reference sequence). The CDR3 DNA reads TGTGCCAGCAGCTTATTCGTTACAGGGGGCTCTGGCTACACCTTC. Its translation: CASSLFVTGGSGYTF.

This chain links TRBV4-1 with TRBJ2-5; D perhaps matches TRBD2 (6 bases). This CDR3 has 14 residues. Trimming left V 4 bases short and J 2 bases short, with 11 bases between. Germline V CDR1 and CDR2: MGHRA, YSYEKL. The CDR3 reads CASSPPGEQETQYF. CDR3 sequence (DNA): TGCGCCAGCAGCCCTCCGGGAGAACAAGAGACCCAGTACTTC.

The chain carries TRBV7-8 and TRBJ1-6, with D maybe TRBD1 (6 bases). The CDR3 length is 15 residues. In germline, CDR1 is SGHVS, CDR2 FQNEAQ. Between the trimmed V and J ends, which lost 3 bases and 7 bases, there was a span of 13 bases. The CDR3 coding sequence is TGTGCCAGCAGCTTCCAAACAGGGAACAATTCACCCCTCCACTTT. This encodes CASSFQTGNNSPLHF.

The chain is built from TRBV19 and TRBJ2-1, with 7 bases that match TRBD2. The CDR3 has 15 amino acids. After removal of 5 bases from V and 6 bases from J, the junction contained 10 bases not matched to a gene. CDR1 LNHDA and CDR2 SQIVND come from the germline V gene (reference sequence). CDR3 in DNA: TGTGCCAGTAGTCGATTTGCGGGAGAGCTCAATGAGCAGTTCTTC. It translates to CASSRFAGELNEQFF. The full variable domain, completed using reference TRBV19 and TRBJ2-1, is DGGITQSPKYLFRKEGQNVTLSCEQNLNHDAMYWYRQDPGQGLRLIYYSQIVNDFQKGDIAEGYSVSREKKESFPLTVTSAQKNPTAFYLCASSRFAGELNEQFFGPGTRLTVL.

This chain connects TRBV28 to TRBJ1-2; 8 bases are shared with TRBD1. The germline gives CDR1 MDHEN, CDR2 SYDVKM. The V gene end was trimmed by 6 bases and the J gene end by 5 bases; junction bases not matched to a gene: 14. The CDR3 totals 16 residues. CDR3 nucleotide sequence: TGTGCCAGCAGGCCGGACAGGGTTCTGATCGCTTATGGCTACACCTTC. Amino acids: CASRPDRVLIAYGYTF.

This sequence joins TRBV2 and TRBJ1-1, with D perhaps matching TRBD1 (6 bases). This CDR3 has 15 residues. From germline, CDR1 is SNHLY and CDR2 FYNNEI. Between the trimmed V and J ends, which lost 1 base and 3 bases, there was a span of 12 bases. In nucleotides, the CDR3 is TGTGCCAGCAGTGAAGAATCAGGGGAATACACTGAAGCTTTCTTT. Its protein is CASSEESGEYTEAFF.

The chain employs TRBV2 and TRBJ1-4, with 11 bases fitting TRBD1. Germline assignment: CDR1 SNHLY and CDR2 FYNNEI. The CDR3 has 14 amino acids. Trimming cost V 6 bases and J 8 bases; bases outside gene matches: 5. In nucleotides, the CDR3 is TGTGCCAGCAGACGGGACAGGGGGAGGGAAAAACTGTTTTTT. Protein product: CASRRDRGREKLFF.

The chain couples TRBV19 to TRBJ1-1; D not resolved. The CDR3 extends over 16 amino acids. The V and J ends lost 2 bases and 4 bases respectively, with 17 bases between them. Germline V gene sequence: CDR1 LNHDA, CDR2 SQIVND (reference sequence). The CDR3 nucleotides read TGTGCCAGTAGTATAAGTACCCGCGGGCCGGGCACTGAAGCTTTCTTT. This translates into CASSISTRGPGTEAFF.

The CDR3 DNA follows: TGTGCCAGCAGCCCTCGACTTGGCGGGGGCGTGGCGTCCTACGAGCAGTACTTC. Residues: CASSPRLGGGVASYEQYF. This chain joins TRBV11-2 and TRBJ2-7; a weak D match, TRBD2 (7 bases). The germline V gene encodes CDR1 SGHAT and CDR2 FQNNGV. V lost 5 bases to trimming and J lost 1 base, with 24 bases between them. The CDR3 is 18 amino acids.

The chain links TRBV5-1 to TRBJ1-4, with 7 bases aligning to TRBD1. There are 15 residues in the CDR3. V lost 4 bases and J lost 3; bases outside the gene matches: 6. The germline V gene encodes CDR1 SGHRS and CDR2 YFSETQ. CDR3 residues: CASSEQGKANEKLFF. CDR3 bases: TGCGCCAGCAGCGAACAGGGGAAAGCTAATGAAAAACTGTTTTTT.

The chain links TRBV10-3 to TRBJ2-1; D is perhaps TRBD1 (6 bases). Trimming removed 0 bases from V and 8 bases from J, with 14 bases in between. Per germline, CDR1 ENHRY and CDR2 SYGVKD. This CDR3 has 15 amino acids. This CDR3 reads CAISESTGIPYEQFF. As DNA, the CDR3 is TGTGCCATCAGTGAGTCTACAGGGATACCCTATGAGCAGTTCTTC.

J is TRBJ2-4 and V is TRBV11-3, with TRBD1 matching over 9 bases. Losses at the gene ends were 1 base for V and 5 bases for J; bases not matched to a gene: 6. Per germline, CDR1 SGHNT and CDR2 YENEEA. The CDR3 totals 16 residues. CDR3 nucleotides: TGTGCCAGCAGCTTAGGACCGGGACAGGGCCAAAACATTCAGTACTTC. Translated, it gives CASSLGPGQGQNIQYF.

The chain employs TRBV7-2 and TRBJ1-4, with 8 positions matching TRBD1. The CDR3 covers 14 residues. Trimming at V came to 4 bases and at J to 7 bases, leaving 5 bases not matched to a gene. Germline-derived CDR1 and CDR2 are SGHTA and FQGNSA. CDR3 amino acids: CASSSQGAGEKLFF. In DNA form, the CDR3 reads TGTGCCAGCAGCTCCCAGGGGGCCGGTGAAAAACTGTTTTTT. The full variable domain, its missing parts supplied by reference TRBV7-2 and TRBJ1-4, is GAGVSQSPSNKVTEKGKDVELRCDPISGHTALYWYRQSLGQGLEFLIYFQGNSAPDKSGLPSDRFSAERTGGSVSTLTIQRTQQEDSAVYLCASSSQGAGEKLFFGSGTQLSVL.

The rearrangement uses TRBV2 and TRBJ1-4; 7 positions match TRBD1. Germline V lookup: CDR1 SNHLY, CDR2 FYNNEI. The junction had 10 bases not matched to a gene; V was cut back by 8 bases and J by 4 bases. The CDR3 runs 15 residues. CDR3 residues: CASLYAGGINEKLFF. The CDR3 DNA sequence: TGTGCCAGCCTGTATGCAGGGGGTATTAATGAAAAACTGTTTTTT.

The genes are TRBV11-3 and TRBJ2-3; possible D gene TRBD1, 6 bases. The germline CDR1 and CDR2 sequences are SGHNT and YENEEA. Deletions cut 5 bases from V and 2 bases from J, with 11 bases between. The CDR3 is 14 residues long. The CDR3 protein is CASSKDSPTDTQYF. Written as DNA, the CDR3 is TGTGCCAGCAGCAAGGACAGTCCCACAGATACGCAGTATTTT.

The DNA for the CDR3 is TGTGCCAGTAGTATCCTGGGGGGAAATGGGGCCAACGTCCTGACTTTC. Translated, it gives CASSILGGNGANVLTF. The chain has TRBV19 and TRBJ2-6; tentatively, D is TRBD2 (6 bases). The V and J ends lost 3 bases and 3 bases respectively, with 12 bases between them. Germline CDR1 and CDR2: LNHDA and SQIVND (reference sequence). The CDR3 runs to 16 residues.

The chain joins TRBV7-8 to TRBJ1-1, with a tentative D call TRBD1 (5 bases). CDR3 size: 13 residues. CDR1 is SGHVS and CDR2 is FQNEAQ in the germline V gene. Deletions cut 5 bases from V and 4 bases from J, with 11 bases between. The CDR3 is CASSSTGPTEAFF. Here the CDR3 DNA reads TGTGCCAGCAGCAGTACAGGCCCCACTGAAGCTTTCTTT. Drawing the rest from reference TRBV7-8 and TRBJ1-1, the complete variable domain is GAGVSQSPRYKVAKRGQDVALRCDPISGHVSLFWYQQALGQGPEFLTYFQNEAQLDKSGLPSDRFFAERPEGSVSTLKIQRTQQEDSAVYLCASSSTGPTEAFFGQGTRLTVV.

This chain uses TRBV6-1 with TRBJ2-7; D might be TRBD2 (6 bases). This CDR3 region has 15 residues. V was pared by 0 bases and J by 2 bases, with 11 bases between. CDR1 MNHNS and CDR2 SASEGT come from the germline V gene. The CDR3 protein is CASSEAGSGPYEQYF. CDR3 sequence (DNA): TGTGCCAGCAGTGAAGCCGGTAGCGGACCCTACGAGCAGTACTTC.

The chain is built from TRBV19 and TRBJ2-3; D is possibly TRBD1 (6 bases). The germline V gene encodes CDR1 LNHDA and CDR2 SQIVND (reference sequence). This CDR3 region has 14 residues. V lost 7 bases and J 6 bases, leaving 17 bases between the germline ends. CDR3 residues: CASKGDISADTQYF. The DNA of the CDR3 is TGTGCCAGTAAGGGGGACATATCTGCGGATACGCAGTATTTT.

This clone was detected a few times. J is TRBJ2-7 and V is TRBV6-5, with D possibly TRBD1 on 5 matching bases. Trimming took off 5 bases at V and 3 bases at J, with 8 bases between the two ends. CDR1 is MNHEY and CDR2 is SVGAGI in the germline V gene. This CDR3 comprises 12 residues. The CDR3 spells CASSHGHYEQYF. The CDR3 region has the DNA TGTGCCAGCAGTCACGGACACTACGAGCAGTACTTC.

The chain carries TRBV30 and TRBJ2-2; 9 nucleotides align to TRBD1. There are 16 residues in the CDR3. Germline loops: CDR1 GTSNPN, CDR2 SVGIG (reference sequence). The J segment lost 2 bases and the V segment lost 6 bases, leaving 10 bases of the junction unmatched. This CDR3 reads CACQIGTGINTGELFF. CDR3 sequence (DNA): TGTGCCTGCCAAATCGGGACAGGGATAAACACCGGGGAGCTGTTTTTT.

The chain employs TRBV29-1 and TRBJ1-5; 9 nucleotides line up with TRBD1. V trimming: 7 bases; J trimming: 5 bases; junction bases outside the gene matches: 3. The V gene's germline CDR1 is SQVTM and CDR2 ANQGSEA. This CDR3 has 12 residues. CDR3 in amino acids: CSGDRVDQPQHF. CDR3 DNA: TGCAGCGGGGACAGGGTGGATCAGCCCCAGCATTTT.

The rearrangement links TRBV27 to TRBJ2-7; 8 bases match TRBD2. CDR1 MNHEY and CDR2 SMNVEV come from the germline V gene (reference sequence). This CDR3 has 16 amino acids. V shed 3 bases and J 0 bases; nucleotides not matched to a gene: 7. CDR3: CASSFGGETSSYEQYF. The CDR3 DNA reads TGTGCCAGCAGTTTCGGGGGGGAAACGAGCTCCTACGAGCAGTACTTC.

V and J are TRBV7-6 and TRBJ2-1; D possibly corresponds to TRBD2 (5 bases). Trimming took 1 base from V and 6 from J, leaving 22 bases between them. This CDR3 contains 18 residues. Germline loops: CDR1 SGHVS, CDR2 FNYEAQ. The CDR3 spells CASSLVSASGPPPNEQFF. CDR3 DNA: TGTGCCAGCAGCTTAGTTAGTGCAAGCGGCCCTCCCCCCAATGAGCAGTTCTTC.

This clone was observed once. The chain couples TRBV6-5 to TRBJ1-2; 7 nucleotides line up with TRBD1. Trimming cost V 3 bases and J 2 bases; bases outside gene matches: 9. Germline CDR1 MNHEY, CDR2 SVGAGI. The CDR3 extends over 16 amino acids. The CDR3 coding sequence is TGTGCCAGCAGTTATTACTCCCAGACAGGGAACTATGGCTACACCTTC. It translates to CASSYYSQTGNYGYTF.

This clone was recorded a few times. The J gene is TRBJ1-2, the V gene TRBV28; 8 bases match TRBD1. CDR3 length equals 14 residues. With V trimmed by 2 bases and J by 7 bases, 6 bases remained unmatched. Germline lookup yields CDR1 MDHEN and CDR2 SYDVKM. CDR3 DNA sequence: TGTGCCAGCAGTTTAAGGACAGGGCTCGGTGGCTACACCTTC. As protein: CASSLRTGLGGYTF.

The chain has TRBV13 and TRBJ1-2; a possible D gene is TRBD1 (5 bases). CDR3 length: 13 residues. Trimming took off 4 bases at V and 4 bases at J, with 10 bases between the two ends. The germline CDR1 and CDR2 sequences are PRHDT and FYEKMQ (reference sequence). The CDR3 here is CASSSGHLYGYTF. The CDR3 DNA is TGTGCCAGCAGCTCTGGACACCTCTATGGCTACACCTTC.

This chain links TRBV7-9 with TRBJ1-2, with D hard to call. The germline V gene encodes CDR1 SEHNR and CDR2 FQNEAQ (reference sequence). The CDR3 is 15 residues long. V lost 5 bases and J 5 bases, leaving 18 bases between the germline ends. CDR3 amino acids: CASSPRVSGIYGYTF. CDR3 sequence (DNA): TGTGCCAGCAGCCCTAGGGTCTCCGGGATATATGGCTACACCTTC.

The chain combines TRBV5-4 with TRBJ1-2, with D possibly matching TRBD1 (5 bases). The germline gives CDR1 SGHNT, CDR2 YYREEE (reference sequence). Trimming removed 0 bases at V and 4 bases at J, with 13 bases between. This CDR3 is 15 amino acids long. The CDR3 sequence: CASSLAGQGGYGYTF. CDR3 coding DNA: TGTGCCAGCAGCTTGGCCGGGCAGGGTGGCTATGGCTACACCTTC.